One sample yielded the 22 T cell receptor beta chains listed below, sequenced in a study of T cells in Graves' hyperthyroidism and ophthalmopathy. Amplification of TCR beta CDR3 regions used RNA as the template. The primer set for the first-round RT-PCR of the TCR CDR3 was HTBI. Using its own MiXCR run on the multiplex PCR reads, TCRdb lists one record per CDR3 protein. The sample holds hundreds of thousands of distinct CDR3 sequences, about 15% seen once. Sequenced sample: blood. These receptors came from a woman aged 55 to 70 with Graves' ophthalmopathy.

The chain joins TRBV7-9 to TRBJ2-2; tentatively, D is TRBD2 (5 bases). V dropped 5 bases and J dropped 0 bases, with 7 bases sitting between them. The CDR3 covers 14 residues. CDR1 is SEHNR, CDR2 FQNEAQ, per germline (reference sequence). The CDR3 coding sequence is TGTGCCAGCAGCATGGACTCGAACACCGGGGAGCTGTTTTTT. This gives the protein CASSMDSNTGELFF.

This clonotype was detected many times. The chain uses TRBV2 and TRBJ2-6, with D unresolved. V was clipped by 2 bases and J by 0 bases, with 11 bases between them. Germline V gene lookup returns CDR1 SNHLY and CDR2 FYNNEI. The CDR3 contains 17 residues. CDR3 protein: CASSEMAARSGANVLTF. The CDR3 DNA is TGTGCCAGCAGTGAAATGGCTGCCCGCTCTGGGGCCAACGTCCTGACTTTC.

V is TRBV9 and J is TRBJ2-7; 8 nucleotides match TRBD2. The germline V gene encodes CDR1 SGDLS and CDR2 YYNGEE. The J segment lost 6 bases and the V segment lost 2 bases, leaving 13 bases of the junction unmatched. This CDR3 has 16 amino acids. CDR3 region: CASSVSVGGGVREQYF. DNA of the CDR3: TGTGCCAGCAGCGTGTCTGTCGGGGGGGGCGTTCGCGAGCAGTACTTC.

This clonotype was observed many times. The chain is built from TRBV9 and TRBJ2-1; possible D gene TRBD1, 6 bases. Per the germline V gene, CDR1 is SGDLS and CDR2 is YYNGEE. The CDR3 sequence is 15 residues long. V was shortened by 0 bases and J by 5 bases, with 12 bases between the two germline ends. CDR3 bases: TGTGCCAGCAGCGTAGAGGACAGAAGGAACAATGAGCAGTTCTTC. It specifies CASSVEDRRNNEQFF.

This clonotype was detected only a few times. A clone one base away is much larger, so this may be a read error. V and J are TRBV5-1 and TRBJ1-5; D perhaps matches TRBD1 (5 bases). Per the germline V gene, CDR1 is SGHRS and CDR2 is YFSETQ. The CDR3 runs to 12 residues. Trimming shortened V by 6 bases and J by 9 bases, and 13 bases separated the two germline ends. DNA for the CDR3: TGCGCCAGCATAAGGACACTTCCGCCCCAGCATTTT. This encodes CASIRTLPPQHF.

In its sample, this clonotype was seen a few times. This chain uses TRBV30 with TRBJ2-7; no firm D call. Per the germline V gene, CDR1 is GTSNPN and CDR2 is SVGIG (reference sequence). The germline V and J ends were trimmed by 4 bases and 3 bases, with 13 bases remaining between them. This CDR3 region has 13 residues. The CDR3 here is CAWNRGPGYEQYF. CDR3 sequence (DNA): TGTGCCTGGAATCGAGGACCCGGCTACGAGCAGTACTTC.

This clonotype was counted between two and nine times. The chain employs TRBV29-1 and TRBJ2-7, with D possibly called TRBD1 or TRBD2 (5 bases each). Between the trimmed V and J ends, which lost 6 bases and 7 bases, there was a span of 22 bases. The germline gives CDR1 SQVTM, CDR2 ANQGSEA. The CDR3 sequence is 14 residues long. The CDR3, as DNA: TGCAGCGTGACACCGGGACCTCCGGCAGGGGAGCAGTACTTC. Its translation is CSVTPGPPAGEQYF.

A few counts support this clonotype. A much larger clonotype is one base distant, so this may be a read error. Here the CDR3 reads CANSEGTAPYEQYF. CDR3 coding DNA: TGTGCCAACAGTGAAGGGACTGCCCCCTACGAGCAGTACTTC. V gene TRBV6-1 combines with J gene TRBJ2-7; D might be TRBD2 (6 bases). Germline V CDR1 and CDR2: MNHNS, SASEGT. The CDR3 consists of 14 residues.

This clonotype was recorded at least ten times. This rearrangement joins TRBV5-5 to TRBJ1-5, with D hard to call. The length of the CDR3 is 13 residues. V was trimmed by 2 bases and J by 2 bases, leaving 5 bases between them. Germline V gene lookup returns CDR1 SGHKS and CDR2 YYEKEE (reference sequence). DNA for the CDR3: TGTGCCAGCAGCTTCAGTGGCAATCAGCCCCAGCATTTT. Its protein product is CASSFSGNQPQHF. Based on the CDR3 plus reference TRBV5-5 and TRBJ1-5, the full variable domain is DAGVTQSPTHLIKTRGQQVTLRCSPISGHKSVSWYQQVLGQGPQFIFQYYEKEERGRGNFPDRFSARQFPNYSSELNVNALLLGDSALYLCASSFSGNQPQHFGDGTRLSIL.

There are many counts of this clonotype. This sequence joins TRBV9 and TRBJ2-3; a possible D gene is TRBD1 (6 bases). The CDR3 runs 16 residues. Germline values: CDR1 SGDLS, CDR2 YYNGEE. Deletions cut 3 bases from V and 3 bases from J, with 17 bases between. The CDR3 bases are TGTGCCAGCAGCGCCCCTAGGGGACATAGGACAGATACGCAGTATTTT. It yields the protein CASSAPRGHRTDTQYF.

This clonotype occurred many times. The gene calls are TRBV12-3 or TRBV12-4 and TRBJ2-7, with 11 positions matching TRBD2. The CDR3 runs to 15 residues. V dropped 5 bases and J dropped 3; count of bases not matched to a gene: 6. CDR3 sequence: CASSPTSGSYYEQYF. The CDR3 DNA is TGTGCCAGCAGTCCTACTAGCGGGAGTTACTACGAGCAGTACTTC.

This chain joins TRBV7-2 and TRBJ2-1, with TRBD2 identical over 10 bases. This CDR3 spans 17 amino acids. The V gene end was trimmed by 8 bases and the J gene end by 5 bases; junction bases not matched to a gene: 15. CDR1 is SGHTA and CDR2 is FQGNSA in the germline V gene. DNA of the CDR3: TGTGCCAGCTCACCACCCGGGAGCGGGAGGGCCCACAATGAGCAGTTCTTC. Amino acid sequence: CASSPPGSGRAHNEQFF.

This clonotype has at least ten counts. The V and J genes are TRBV3-1 and TRBJ2-1; 13 bases are shared with TRBD2. The germline gives CDR1 LGHDT, CDR2 YNNKEL (reference sequence). Losses at the gene ends were 4 bases for V and 9 bases for J; bases not matched to a gene: 6. The CDR3 totals 15 residues. The CDR3 here is CASSLGLAGESEQFF. In DNA form, the CDR3 reads TGTGCCAGCAGCCTCGGACTAGCGGGAGAATCTGAGCAGTTCTTC.

This clonotype was counted ten times or more. The chain joins TRBV5-1 to TRBJ2-5; the D gene could be TRBD1 or TRBD2 (6 bases each). The CDR3 runs to 13 residues. The germline gives CDR1 SGHRS, CDR2 YFSETQ. V lost 5 bases and J 5 bases, leaving 13 bases between the germline ends. The CDR3 nucleotides read TGCGCCAGCAGGTCCGGGGGCGTCGAGACCCAGTACTTC. It codes for CASRSGGVETQYF.

The chain uses TRBV3-1 and TRBJ2-1, with TRBD2 matching over 8 bases. J gave up 6 bases and V 6 bases, and 7 bases lay outside the gene matches. The CDR3 loop spans 14 amino acids. Germline-derived CDR1 and CDR2 are LGHDT and YNNKEL (reference sequence). This CDR3 is CASSFPAGVNEQFF. CDR3 sequence (DNA): TGTGCCAGCAGTTTTCCAGCGGGAGTCAATGAGCAGTTCTTC.

This clonotype was seen many times. Sequence at one end of the junction differs from germline and may be a read error. This sequence joins TRBV5-1 and TRBJ2-1; 7 bases are shared with TRBD1. Per germline, CDR1 SGHRS and CDR2 YFSETQ. The CDR3 is made up of 16 amino acids. The CDR3 coding sequence is TGCGCCGGCAGCTTGGCCGAGGGGGCGGGCTACAATGAGCAGTTCTTC. It codes for CAGSLAEGAGYNEQFF. The full variable domain, with the rest looked up from reference TRBV5-1 and TRBJ2-1, is KAGVTQTPRYLIKTRGQQVTLSCSPISGHRSVSWYQQTPGQGLQFLFEYFSETQRNKGNFPGRFSGRQFSNSRSEMNVSTLELGDSALYLCAGSLAEGAGYNEQFFGPGTRLTVL.

This chain uses TRBV5-1 with TRBJ2-3, with D possibly being TRBD1 or TRBD2 (5 bases each). V gave up 4 bases and J gave up 4 bases, with 19 bases separating them. The CDR3 has 16 amino acids. Germline V lookup: CDR1 SGHRS, CDR2 YFSETQ. CDR3 in DNA: TGCGCCAGCAGCCCCGGGACGGACGTTCGGGCAGATACGCAGTATTTT. It specifies CASSPGTDVRADTQYF.

This clonotype appeared many times. This chain links TRBV11-2 with TRBJ2-5; D gene unclear. The germline V gene encodes CDR1 SGHAT and CDR2 FQNNGV. The CDR3 has 14 residues. The V and J ends lost 1 base and 5 bases respectively, with 11 bases between them. The CDR3 loop is CASSLGPVVETQYF. DNA for the CDR3: TGTGCCAGCAGCTTAGGTCCTGTGGTGGAGACCCAGTACTTC. Supplemented by reference TRBV11-2 and TRBJ2-5, the full variable domain reads EAGVAQSPRYKIIEKRQSVAFWCNPISGHATLYWYQQILGQGPKLLIQFQNNGVVDDSQLPKDRFSAERLKGVDSTLKIQPAKLEDSAVYLCASSLGPVVETQYFGPGTRLLVL.

This clonotype was detected ten times or more. The chain uses TRBV20-1 and TRBJ2-1, with D unclear. CDR3 length: 13 residues. Germline V gene sequence: CDR1 DFQATT, CDR2 SNEGSKA (reference sequence). V dropped 0 bases and J dropped 10 bases, with 13 bases sitting between them. The CDR3: CSARDGPMREQFF. CDR3 coding DNA: TGCAGTGCTAGAGATGGACCAATGAGGGAGCAGTTCTTC.

The chain recombines TRBV7-3 with TRBJ2-3, with 14 positions matching TRBD2. Trimming cost V 9 bases and J 6 bases; bases outside gene matches: 20. The germline CDR1 and CDR2 sequences are SGHTA and FQGTGA. The CDR3 is 19 amino acids. Here the CDR3 DNA reads TGTGCCAGTAGCCCCCAAGGCCGACTAGCGGGAGGGCCAGTGGATACGCAGTATTTT. The encoded protein is CASSPQGRLAGGPVDTQYF.

Many counts were recorded for this clonotype. The chain links TRBV5-1 to TRBJ2-7, with TRBD1 matching 11 bases. Germline V gives CDR1 SGHRS, CDR2 YFSETQ. The CDR3 totals 17 residues. J gave up 3 bases and V 3 bases, and 11 bases lay outside the gene matches. CDR3 nucleotides: TGCGCCAGCAGCTATTCCGGGACAGGGGGTTCTTTCTACGAGCAGTACTTC. Protein sequence: CASSYSGTGGSFYEQYF.

This chain connects TRBV7-8 to TRBJ2-7; TRBD1 agrees at 7 bases. V was pared by 5 bases and J by 3 bases, with 7 bases of the junction left unmatched. The germline V gene has CDR1 SGHVS and CDR2 FQNEAQ. The CDR3 is 14 residues long. The CDR3 sequence: CASSEKTGDYEQYF. In nucleotides, the CDR3 is TGTGCCAGCAGCGAAAAAACAGGGGACTACGAGCAGTACTTC.